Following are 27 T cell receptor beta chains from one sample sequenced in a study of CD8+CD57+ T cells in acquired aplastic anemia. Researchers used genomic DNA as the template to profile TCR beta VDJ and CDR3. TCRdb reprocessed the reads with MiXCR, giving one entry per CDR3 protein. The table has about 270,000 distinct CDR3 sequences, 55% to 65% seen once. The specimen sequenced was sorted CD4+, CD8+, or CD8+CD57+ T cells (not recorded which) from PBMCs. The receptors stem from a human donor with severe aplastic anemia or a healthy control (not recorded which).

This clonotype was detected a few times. CDR3 sequence (DNA): TGTGCCAGCTCACTAAATGGCATTAATGAAAAACTGTTTTTT. It codes for CASSLNGINEKLFF. The chain uses TRBV18 and TRBJ1-4; D gene unclear. Germline CDR1 is KGHSH and CDR2 is LQKENI. V was shortened by 4 bases and J by 4 bases, with 10 bases between the two germline ends. This CDR3 has 14 amino acids.

The CDR3 DNA is TGTGCCACCAGTGGGGCAGGGGGCTACGAGCAGTACTTC. Amino acid sequence: CATSGAGGYEQYF. The V gene is TRBV24-1, the J gene TRBJ2-7; 7 bases align to TRBD1. Looked up from germline, CDR1 is KGHDR and CDR2 is SFDVKD. The CDR3 is made up of 13 amino acids. Trimming removed 5 bases from V and 3 bases from J; junction bases left unmatched: 3.

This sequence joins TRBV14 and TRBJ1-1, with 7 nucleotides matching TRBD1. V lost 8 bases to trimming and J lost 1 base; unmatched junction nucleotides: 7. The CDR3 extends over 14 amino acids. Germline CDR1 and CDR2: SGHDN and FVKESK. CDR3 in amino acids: CASRQGDRNTEAFF. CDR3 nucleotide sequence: TGTGCCAGCCGACAGGGTGACCGGAACACTGAAGCTTTCTTT. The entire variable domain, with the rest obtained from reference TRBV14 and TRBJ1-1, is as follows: EAGVTQFPSHSVIEKGQTVTLRCDPISGHDNLYWYRRVMGKEIKFLLHFVKESKQDESGMPNNRFLAERTGGTYSTLKVQPAELEDSGVYFCASRQGDRNTEAFFGQGTRLTVV.

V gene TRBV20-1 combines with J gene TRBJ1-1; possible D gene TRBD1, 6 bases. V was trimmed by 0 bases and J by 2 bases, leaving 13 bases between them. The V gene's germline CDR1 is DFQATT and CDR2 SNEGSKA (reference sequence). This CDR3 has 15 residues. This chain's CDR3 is CSARDPQGGNTEAFF. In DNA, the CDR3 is TGCAGTGCTAGAGACCCACAGGGCGGTAACACTGAAGCTTTCTTT.

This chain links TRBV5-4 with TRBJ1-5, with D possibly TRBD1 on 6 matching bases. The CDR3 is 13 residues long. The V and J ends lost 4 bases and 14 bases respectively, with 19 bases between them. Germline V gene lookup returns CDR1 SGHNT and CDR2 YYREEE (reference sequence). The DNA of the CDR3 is TGTGCCAGCAGCCCCCGGGACACCGCCTACGAGCATTTT. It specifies CASSPRDTAYEHF.

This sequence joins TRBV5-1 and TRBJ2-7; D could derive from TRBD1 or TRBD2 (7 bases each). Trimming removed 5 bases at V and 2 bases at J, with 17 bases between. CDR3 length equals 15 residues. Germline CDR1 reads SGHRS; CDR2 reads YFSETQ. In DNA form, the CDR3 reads TGCGCCAGCAGTCCGGGCAGGGGGGGGCCCTACGAGCAGTACTTC. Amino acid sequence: CASSPGRGGPYEQYF.

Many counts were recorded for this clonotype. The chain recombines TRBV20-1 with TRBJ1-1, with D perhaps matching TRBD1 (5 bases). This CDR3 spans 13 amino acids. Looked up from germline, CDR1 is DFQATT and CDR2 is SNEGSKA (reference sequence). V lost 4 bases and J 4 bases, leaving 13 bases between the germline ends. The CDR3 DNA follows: TGCAGTGCTAAGGCCCCTGGGGGCACTGAAGCTTTCTTT. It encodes CSAKAPGGTEAFF.

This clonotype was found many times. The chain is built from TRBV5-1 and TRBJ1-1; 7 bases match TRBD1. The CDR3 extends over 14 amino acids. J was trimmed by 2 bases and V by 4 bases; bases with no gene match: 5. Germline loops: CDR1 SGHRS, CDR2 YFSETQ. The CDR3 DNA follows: TGCGCCAGCAGCCCGGGACAGAGTAACACTGAAGCTTTCTTT. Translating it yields CASSPGQSNTEAFF.

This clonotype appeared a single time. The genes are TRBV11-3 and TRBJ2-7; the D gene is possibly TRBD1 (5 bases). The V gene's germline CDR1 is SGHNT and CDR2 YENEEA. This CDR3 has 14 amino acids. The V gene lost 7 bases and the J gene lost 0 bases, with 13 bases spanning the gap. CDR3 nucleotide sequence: TGTGCCAGCATGGACCTAGGGGTCTCCTACGAGCAGTACTTC. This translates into CASMDLGVSYEQYF.

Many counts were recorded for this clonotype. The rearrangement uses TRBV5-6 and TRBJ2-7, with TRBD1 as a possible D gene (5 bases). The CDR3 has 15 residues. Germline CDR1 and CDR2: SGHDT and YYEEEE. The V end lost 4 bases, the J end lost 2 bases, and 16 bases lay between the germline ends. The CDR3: CASSPRARRAYEQYF. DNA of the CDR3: TGTGCCAGCAGCCCTCGGGCCCGCAGGGCCTACGAGCAGTACTTC.

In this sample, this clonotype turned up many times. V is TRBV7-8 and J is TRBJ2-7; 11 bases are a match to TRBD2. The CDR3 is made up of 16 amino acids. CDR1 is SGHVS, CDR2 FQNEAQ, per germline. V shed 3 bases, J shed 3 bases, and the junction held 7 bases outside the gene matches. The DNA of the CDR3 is TGTGCCAGCAGCTTTGGCCCCGGGACTAGCGGCTACGAGCAGTACTTC. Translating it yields CASSFGPGTSGYEQYF.

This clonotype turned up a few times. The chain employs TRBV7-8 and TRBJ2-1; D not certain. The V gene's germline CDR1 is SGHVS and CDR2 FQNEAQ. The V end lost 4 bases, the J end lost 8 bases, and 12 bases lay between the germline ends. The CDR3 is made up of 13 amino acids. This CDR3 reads CASSSVVLDEQFF. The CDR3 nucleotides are TGTGCCAGCAGCTCAGTTGTTCTGGATGAGCAGTTCTTC.

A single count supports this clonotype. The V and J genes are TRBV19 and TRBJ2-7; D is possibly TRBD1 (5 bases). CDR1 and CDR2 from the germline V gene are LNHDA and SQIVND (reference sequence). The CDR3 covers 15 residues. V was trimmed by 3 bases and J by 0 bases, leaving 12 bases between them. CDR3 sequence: CASSIWGPNSYEQYF. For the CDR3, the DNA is TGTGCCAGTAGTATTTGGGGCCCGAACTCCTACGAGCAGTACTTC.

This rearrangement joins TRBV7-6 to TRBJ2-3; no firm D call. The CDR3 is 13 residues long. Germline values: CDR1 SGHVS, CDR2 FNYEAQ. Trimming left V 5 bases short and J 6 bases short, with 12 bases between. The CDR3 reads CASSAPLSDTQYF. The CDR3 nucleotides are TGTGCCAGCAGCGCCCCACTCAGTGATACGCAGTATTTT.

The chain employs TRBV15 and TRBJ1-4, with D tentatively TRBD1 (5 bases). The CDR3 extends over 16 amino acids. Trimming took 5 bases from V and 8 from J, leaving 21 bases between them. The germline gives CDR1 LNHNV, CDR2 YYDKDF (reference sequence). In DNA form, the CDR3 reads TGTGCCACCAGCGGACTGCGGACGGGGGTTAGGGAAAAACTGTTTTTT. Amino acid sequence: CATSGLRTGVREKLFF.

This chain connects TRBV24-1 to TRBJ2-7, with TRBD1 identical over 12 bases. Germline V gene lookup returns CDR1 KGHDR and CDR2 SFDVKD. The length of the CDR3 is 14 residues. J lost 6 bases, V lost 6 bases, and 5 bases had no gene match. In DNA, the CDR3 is TGTGCCACCAGTCCTGGGACAGGGGGCCGCGAGCAGTACTTC. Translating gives CATSPGTGGREQYF.

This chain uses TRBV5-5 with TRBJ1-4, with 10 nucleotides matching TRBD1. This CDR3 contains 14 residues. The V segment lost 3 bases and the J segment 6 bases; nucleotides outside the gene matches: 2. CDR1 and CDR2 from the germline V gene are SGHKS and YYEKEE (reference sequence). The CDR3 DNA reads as TGTGCCAGCAGCTCGGGACAGGGGTATGAAAAACTGTTTTTT. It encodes CASSSGQGYEKLFF.

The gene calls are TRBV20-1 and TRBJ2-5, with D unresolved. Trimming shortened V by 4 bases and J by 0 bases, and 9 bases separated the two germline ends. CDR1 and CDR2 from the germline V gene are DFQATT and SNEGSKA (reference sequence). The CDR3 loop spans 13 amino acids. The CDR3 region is CSATSDYQETQYF. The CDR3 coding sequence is TGCAGTGCTACCTCCGACTACCAAGAGACCCAGTACTTC.

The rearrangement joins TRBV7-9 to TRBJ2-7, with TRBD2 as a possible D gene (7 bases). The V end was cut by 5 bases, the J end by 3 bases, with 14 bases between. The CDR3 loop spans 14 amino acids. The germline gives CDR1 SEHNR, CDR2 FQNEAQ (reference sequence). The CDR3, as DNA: TGTGCCAGCAGCGAGGGGGGGGTGCGCTACGAGCAGTACTTC. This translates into CASSEGGVRYEQYF.

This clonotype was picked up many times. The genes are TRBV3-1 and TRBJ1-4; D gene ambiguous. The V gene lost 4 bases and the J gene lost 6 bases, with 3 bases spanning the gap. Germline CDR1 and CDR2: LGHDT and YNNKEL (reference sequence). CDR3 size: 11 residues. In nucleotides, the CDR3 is TGTGCCAGCAGCCTCGATGAAAAACTGTTTTTT. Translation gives CASSLDEKLFF.

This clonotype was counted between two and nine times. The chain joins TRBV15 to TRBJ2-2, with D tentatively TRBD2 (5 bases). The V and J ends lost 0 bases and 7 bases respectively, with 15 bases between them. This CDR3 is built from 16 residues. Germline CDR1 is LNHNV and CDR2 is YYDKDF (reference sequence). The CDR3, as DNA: TGTGCCACCAGCAGAGATATCGGGGATAGTGGCGGGGAGCTGTTTTTT. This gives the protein CATSRDIGDSGGELFF.

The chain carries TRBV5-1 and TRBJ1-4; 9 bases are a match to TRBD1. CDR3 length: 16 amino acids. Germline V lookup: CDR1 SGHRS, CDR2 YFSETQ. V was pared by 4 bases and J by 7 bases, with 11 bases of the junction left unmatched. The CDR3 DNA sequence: TGCGCCAGCAGCGCCAATGCCGGGACAGGGAGTGAAAAACTGTTTTTT. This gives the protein CASSANAGTGSEKLFF.

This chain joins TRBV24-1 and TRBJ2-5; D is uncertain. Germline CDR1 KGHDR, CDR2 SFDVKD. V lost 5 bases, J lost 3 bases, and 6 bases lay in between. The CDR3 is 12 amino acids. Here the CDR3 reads CATSGQEETQYF. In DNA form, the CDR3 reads TGTGCCACCAGTGGCCAGGAAGAGACCCAGTACTTC.

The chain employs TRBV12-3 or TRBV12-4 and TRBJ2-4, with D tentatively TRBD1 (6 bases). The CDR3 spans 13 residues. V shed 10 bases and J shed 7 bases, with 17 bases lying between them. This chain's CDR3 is CATTGSAGNIQYF. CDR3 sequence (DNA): TGTGCCACGACAGGATCCGCTGGGAACATTCAGTACTTC.

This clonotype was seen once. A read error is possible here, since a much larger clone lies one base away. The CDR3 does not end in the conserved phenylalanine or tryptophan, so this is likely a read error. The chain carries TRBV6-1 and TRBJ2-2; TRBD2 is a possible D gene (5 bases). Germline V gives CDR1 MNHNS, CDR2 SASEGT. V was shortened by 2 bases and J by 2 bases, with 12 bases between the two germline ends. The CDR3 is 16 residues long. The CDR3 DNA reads TGTGCCAGCAGTGAATTAACCGGACTCAACACCGGGGAGCTGTTTTCT. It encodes CASSELTGLNTGELFS.

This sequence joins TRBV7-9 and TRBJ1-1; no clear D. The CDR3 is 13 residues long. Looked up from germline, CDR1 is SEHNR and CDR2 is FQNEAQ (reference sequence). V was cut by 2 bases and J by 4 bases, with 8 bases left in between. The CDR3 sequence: CASSLSSVTEAFF. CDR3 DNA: TGTGCCAGCAGCTTATCTAGTGTCACTGAAGCTTTCTTT.

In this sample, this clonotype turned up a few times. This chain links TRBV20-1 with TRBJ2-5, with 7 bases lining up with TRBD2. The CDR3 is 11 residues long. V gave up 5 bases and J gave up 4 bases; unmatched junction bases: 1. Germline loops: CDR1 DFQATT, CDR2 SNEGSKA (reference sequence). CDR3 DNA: TGCAGTGCTTGGGAGGGAGAGACCCAGTACTTC. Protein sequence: CSAWEGETQYF.